Below are 2 T cell receptor beta chains sequenced from a single sample in a study of blood T cell repertoires in COVID-19. Data came from immunoSEQ multiplex PCR; TCRdb stores just in-frame clones and leaves some out. The repertoire includes approximately 160,000 clones, over 80% of them detected once, and approximately 12% sits in the top ten. Sequencing used peripheral blood. Receptors were obtained from a man aged 65 to 85 who had recovered from COVID-19.

This chain uses TRBV7-2 with TRBJ2-7; 11 bases map to TRBD2. With V trimmed by 1 base and J by 6 bases, 5 bases remained unmatched. The germline V gene has CDR1 SGHTA and CDR2 FQGNSA. This CDR3 region has 15 residues. CDR3 sequence reads: CASSLEGLAGLEQYF. The CDR3 DNA is TGTGCCAGCAGCTTAGAAGGACTAGCGGGCCTCGAGCAGTACTTC.

This rearrangement joins TRBV5-1 to TRBJ2-1; no firm D call. Trimming took 0 bases from V and 0 from J, leaving 7 bases between them. This CDR3 has 15 amino acids. Looked up from germline, CDR1 is SGHRS and CDR2 is YFSETQ. For the CDR3, the DNA is TGCGCCAGCAGCTTGGGCCAGTCCTCCTACAATGAGCAGTTCTTC. Protein: CASSLGQSSYNEQFF.